This T cell receptor beta chain is from a study of shared clonotypes between healthy human individuals. Study at large: The cohort comprised a couple of women and a few men. Their ages spanned 18 to 49 years.

The assay was immunoSEQ multiplex PCR, and TCRdb's table has in-frame clones only and misses some. Among around 2.1 million clones listed, approximately 96% were seen once. The CDR3 loop spans 16 amino acids. In germline, CDR1 is SGDLS, CDR2 YYNGEE. Trimming at V came to 4 bases and at J to 4 bases, leaving 11 bases not matched to a gene. This rearrangement joins TRBV9 to TRBJ2-3, with 8 bases lining up with TRBD2. The sequenced sample consisted of naive CD4+ T cells sorted from blood. Regarding subset: CD45RA+ positively selected. This sequence was found in a man younger than 30 in good health. The CDR3 sequence: CASSLPGLARPDTQYF. CDR3 DNA sequence: TGTGCCAGCAGCTTGCCAGGACTAGCCCGACCAGATACGCAGTATTTT.